This TCR beta chain was identified during a study of CD8 T cells in ankylosing spondylitis. Whole-study findings and limits: Eight highly homologous variants formed a TCR beta motif that appeared characteristic of ankylosing spondylitis blood. Clones tied to disease were said to be significantly enriched in matched ankylosing spondylitis synovial fluid.

Quantitative molecular-barcoded 5'-RACE generated the TCR beta libraries. TCRdb redid the calling of the 5' RACE reads with MiXCR, one entry per CDR3 protein. The sample shows hundreds of thousands of distinct CDR3 sequences, about 25% of them seen only once. There are 13 residues in the CDR3. Germline assignment: CDR1 MNHNS and CDR2 SASEGT. V was pared by 2 bases and J by 12 bases, with 2 bases of the junction left unmatched. Concerning this clonotype: Antigen unknown.

The sequencing sample was made of blood, either unsorted or a sorted T cell fraction (not recorded which). The chain has TRBV6-1 and TRBJ2-1, with 12 bases aligning to TRBD2. The clonotype was recovered from a male donor with ankylosing spondylitis. The CDR3 spells CASSEQTSGRQFF. In DNA, the CDR3 is TGTGCCAGCAGTGAACAGACTAGCGGGAGGCAGTTCTTC.